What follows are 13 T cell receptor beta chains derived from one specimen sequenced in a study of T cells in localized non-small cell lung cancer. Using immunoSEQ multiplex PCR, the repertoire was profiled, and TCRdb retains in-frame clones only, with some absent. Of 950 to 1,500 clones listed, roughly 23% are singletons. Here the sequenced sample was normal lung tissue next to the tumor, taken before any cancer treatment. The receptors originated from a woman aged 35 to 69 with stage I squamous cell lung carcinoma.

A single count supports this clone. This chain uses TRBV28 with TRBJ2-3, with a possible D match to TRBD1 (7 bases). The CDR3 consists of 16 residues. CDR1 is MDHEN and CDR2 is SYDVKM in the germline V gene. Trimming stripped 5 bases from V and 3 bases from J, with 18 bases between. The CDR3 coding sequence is TGTGCCAGCAGTCCGCGGGACAGTGCTCCGACAGATACGCAGTATTTT. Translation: CASSPRDSAPTDTQYF.

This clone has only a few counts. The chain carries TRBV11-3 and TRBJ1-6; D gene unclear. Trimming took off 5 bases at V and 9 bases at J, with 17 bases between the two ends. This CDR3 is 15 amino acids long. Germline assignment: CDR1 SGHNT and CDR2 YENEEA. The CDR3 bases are TGTGCCAGCAGCGCCCTTAAGGGAATAAGTTCACCCCTCCACTTT. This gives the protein CASSALKGISSPLHF.

The CDR3 DNA sequence: TGTGCCACCAGCAGGAGGGGGGAGCCCCAAGAGACCCAGTACTTC. This translates into CATSRRGEPQETQYF. The rearrangement joins TRBV15 to TRBJ2-5; D may match TRBD1 or TRBD2 (6 bases each). The CDR3 sequence is 15 residues long. Trimming removed 3 bases at V and 1 base at J, with 12 bases between. Germline V CDR1 and CDR2: LNHNV, YYDKDF (reference sequence).

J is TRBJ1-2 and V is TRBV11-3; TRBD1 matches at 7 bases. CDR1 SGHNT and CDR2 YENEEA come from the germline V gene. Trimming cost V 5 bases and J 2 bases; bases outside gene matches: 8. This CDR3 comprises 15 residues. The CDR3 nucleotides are TGTGCCAGCAGCGAACTGGGACAGCTAAACTATGGCTACACCTTC. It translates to CASSELGQLNYGYTF.

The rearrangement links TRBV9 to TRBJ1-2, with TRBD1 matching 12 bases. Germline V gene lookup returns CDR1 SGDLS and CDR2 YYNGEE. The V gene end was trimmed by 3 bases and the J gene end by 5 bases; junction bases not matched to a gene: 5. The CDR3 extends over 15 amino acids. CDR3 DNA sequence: TGTGCCAGCAGCGAGGGGACAGGGGGCGTGTATGGCTACACCTTC. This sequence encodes CASSEGTGGVYGYTF.

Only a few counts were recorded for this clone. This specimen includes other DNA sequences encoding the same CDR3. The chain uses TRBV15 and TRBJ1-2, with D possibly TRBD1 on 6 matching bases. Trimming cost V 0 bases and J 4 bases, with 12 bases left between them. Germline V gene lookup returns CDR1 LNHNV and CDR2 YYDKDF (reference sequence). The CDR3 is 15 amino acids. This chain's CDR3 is CATSRDSQGSYGYTF. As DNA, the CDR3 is TGTGCCACCAGCAGAGACTCCCAGGGGAGCTATGGCTACACCTTC. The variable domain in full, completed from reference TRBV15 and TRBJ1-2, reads DAMVIQNPRYQVTQFGKPVTLSCSQTLNHNVMYWYQQKSSQAPKLLFHYYDKDFNNEADTPDNFQSRRPNTSFCFLDIRSPGLGDTAMYLCATSRDSQGSYGYTFGSGTRLTVV.

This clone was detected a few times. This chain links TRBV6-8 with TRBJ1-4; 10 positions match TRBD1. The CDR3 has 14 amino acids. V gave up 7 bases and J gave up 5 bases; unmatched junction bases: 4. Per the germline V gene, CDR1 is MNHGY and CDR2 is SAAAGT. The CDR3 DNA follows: TGTGCCAGCATTCCGGGACAGGGGAATGAAAAACTGTTTTTT. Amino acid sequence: CASIPGQGNEKLFF.

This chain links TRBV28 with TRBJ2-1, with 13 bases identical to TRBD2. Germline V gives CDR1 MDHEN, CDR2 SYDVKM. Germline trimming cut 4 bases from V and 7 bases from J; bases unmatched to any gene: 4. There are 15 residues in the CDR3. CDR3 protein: CASSSGLAGYNEQFF. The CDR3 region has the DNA TGTGCCAGCAGTTCGGGACTAGCGGGGTATAATGAGCAGTTCTTC.

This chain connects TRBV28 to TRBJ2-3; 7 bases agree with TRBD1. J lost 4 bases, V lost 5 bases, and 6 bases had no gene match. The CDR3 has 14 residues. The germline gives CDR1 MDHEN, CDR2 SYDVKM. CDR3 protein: CASSTPTGPDTQYF. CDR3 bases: TGTGCCAGCAGTACGCCGACAGGGCCAGATACGCAGTATTTT.

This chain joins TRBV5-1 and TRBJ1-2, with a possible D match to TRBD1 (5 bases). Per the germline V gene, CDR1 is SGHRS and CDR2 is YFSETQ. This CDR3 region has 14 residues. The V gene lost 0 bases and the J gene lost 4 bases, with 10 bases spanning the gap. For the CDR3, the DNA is TGCGCCAGCAGCTTGGAACAGGCCCGCTATGGCTACACCTTC. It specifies CASSLEQARYGYTF.

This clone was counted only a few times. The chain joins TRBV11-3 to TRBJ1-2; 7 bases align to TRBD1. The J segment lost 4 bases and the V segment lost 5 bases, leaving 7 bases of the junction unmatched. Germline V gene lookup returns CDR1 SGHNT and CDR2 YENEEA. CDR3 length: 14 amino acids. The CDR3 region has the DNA TGTGCCAGCAGCCCAGACGGACAGGCCTATGGCTACACCTTC. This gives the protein CASSPDGQAYGYTF. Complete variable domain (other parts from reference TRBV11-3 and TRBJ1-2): EAGVVQSPRYKIIEKKQPVAFWCNPISGHNTLYWYLQNLGQGPELLIRYENEEAVDDSQLPKDRFSAERLKGVDSTLKIQPAELGDSAVYLCASSPDGQAYGYTFGSGTRLTVV.

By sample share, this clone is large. CDR3 nucleotide sequence: TGTGCCAGCAGTCCGCCCAGAGGTCAGCCCCAGCATTTT. The encoded protein is CASSPPRGQPQHF. This chain uses TRBV9 with TRBJ1-5; no definite D call. V was pared by 5 bases and J by 6 bases, with 12 bases between. In germline, CDR1 is SGDLS, CDR2 YYNGEE. The length of the CDR3 is 13 residues.

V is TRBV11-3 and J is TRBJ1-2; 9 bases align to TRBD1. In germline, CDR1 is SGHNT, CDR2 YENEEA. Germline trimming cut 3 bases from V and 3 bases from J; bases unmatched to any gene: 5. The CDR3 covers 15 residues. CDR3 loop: CASSLGQGQDYGYTF. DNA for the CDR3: TGTGCCAGCAGCTTGGGACAGGGCCAGGACTATGGCTACACCTTC.